The entry below gives a single T cell receptor beta chain sequence along with its context. Data came from immunoSEQ multiplex PCR; TCRdb stores just in-frame clones and leaves some out. The data hold about 300,000 clones, with nearly 90% observed a single time. This CDR3 has 11 residues. V gave up 7 bases and J gave up 8 bases, with 14 bases separating them. CDR1 and CDR2 (germline): SQVTM, ANQGSEA. Patients in Seattle were enrolled during active infection, then followed longitudinally. This sample was taken from a study of blood T cell repertoires in COVID-19. On the study more broadly: The United States, Italy and Spain were the sources of the acute and convalescent COVID-19 samples. PBMCs, B-cell-depleted T cells, or T cells were the source of the cDNA or gDNA that made up the material.

Sequencing was performed on peripheral blood. The chain links TRBV29-1 to TRBJ1-2, with D possibly being TRBD1 (5 bases). This receptor was obtained from a woman between 25 and 40 years old with COVID-19, enrolled during active disease. DNA for the CDR3: TGCAGCGCCCACGCGGGGGGAGGCTACACCTTC. It encodes CSAHAGGGYTF.